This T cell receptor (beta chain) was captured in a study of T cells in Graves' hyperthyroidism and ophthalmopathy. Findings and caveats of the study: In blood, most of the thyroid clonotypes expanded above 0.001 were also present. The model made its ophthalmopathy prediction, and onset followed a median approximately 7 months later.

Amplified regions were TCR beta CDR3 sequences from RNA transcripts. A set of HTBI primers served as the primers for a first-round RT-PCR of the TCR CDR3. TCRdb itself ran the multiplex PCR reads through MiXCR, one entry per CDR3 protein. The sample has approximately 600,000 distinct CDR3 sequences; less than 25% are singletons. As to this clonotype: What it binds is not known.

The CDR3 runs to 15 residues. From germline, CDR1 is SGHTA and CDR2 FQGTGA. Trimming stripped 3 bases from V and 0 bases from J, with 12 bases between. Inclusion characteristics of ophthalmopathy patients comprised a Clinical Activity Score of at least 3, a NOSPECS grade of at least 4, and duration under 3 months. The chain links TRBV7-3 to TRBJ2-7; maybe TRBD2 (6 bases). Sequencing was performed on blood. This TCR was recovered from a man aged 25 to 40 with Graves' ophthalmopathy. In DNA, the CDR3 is TGTGCCAGCAGCTTCTGGCGGGATTTCTCCTACGAGCAGTACTTC. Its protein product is CASSFWRDFSYEQYF.